The rows below give T cell receptor beta chains drawn from one sample of a study of shared clonotypes between healthy human individuals. Profiled with immunoSEQ multiplex PCR; TCRdb holds only in-frame clones, not every one. This table holds about 480,000 clones, roughly 85% found once. Sequenced material: PBMCs. All receptors derive from a woman aged 40 to 50 in good health. Some clones in this sample may be carry-over from other donors' samples. CDR3s include the opening cysteine and the closing phenylalanine or tryptophan. Each record gives: D gene, clone size, J gene, V gene, CDR3 DNA, CDR3 protein. The D gene is left open where the match is weak. The size of a clone is reported for some rows only, either as once, few or many, or as a class for expanded clones.

>TRBD1|few|TRBJ1-2|TRBV28
TGTGCCAGCAGTCCCCATGCGACAGGGTGGTCTTTCAATGGCTACACCTTC
CASSPHATGWSFNGYTF
>TRBD1|-|TRBJ2-7|TRBV19
TGTGCCAGTAGTAGGACAGGGGGGGAATCCTACGAGCAGTACTTC
CASSRTGGESYEQYF
>TRBD1|-|TRBJ1-5|TRBV27
TGTGCCAGCAGTTTAGTACAGGGGGGCAATCAGCCCCAGCATTTT
CASSLVQGGNQPQHF
>-|-|TRBJ2-7|TRBV28
TGTGCCAGCAGTTTCCCCCACAGGGCCCACGAGCAGTACTTC
CASSFPHRAHEQYF
>-|-|TRBJ2-3|TRBV5-6
TGTGCCAGCAGTTTGCCATTCGGGTCAGATACGCAGTATTTT
CASSLPFGSDTQYF
>-|-|TRBJ2-7|TRBV5-1
TGCGCCAGCAGCTTGAATGGGGTAGGCGAGCAGTACTTC
CASSLNGVGEQYF
>TRBD1|-|TRBJ1-2|TRBV4-1
TGCGCCAGCAGCCTTCCGGACAGGGGGTTACGCGGCTACACCTTC
CASSLPDRGLRGYTF
>TRBD2|-|TRBJ2-3|TRBV28
TGTGCCAGCAGTTTACAGCTAGCGGGAGTGTCAGATACGCAGTATTTT
CASSLQLAGVSDTQYF
>-|-|TRBJ1-2|TRBV15
TGTGCCACCAGCAGAGATCGACAGTCTCCGAGGGGCTACACCTTC
CATSRDRQSPRGYTF
>TRBD2|-|TRBJ2-5|TRBV18
TGTGCCAGCTCACCAAATGGGGGGGAGAAGACCCAGTACTTC
CASSPNGGEKTQYF
>-|-|TRBJ2-1|TRBV6-6
TGTGCCAGCAGTTCCAGCCCTACAGCGGGCTACAATGAGCAGTTCTTC
CASSSSPTAGYNEQFF
>TRBD2|-|TRBJ2-3|TRBV7-6
TGTGCCAGCAGCCACGGGACTAGCGGGAGGAGTGATACGCAGTATTTT
CASSHGTSGRSDTQYF
>TRBD2|-|TRBJ2-1|TRBV7-3
TGTGCCAGCAGCTTAATGACGGGAGGAAACAATGAGCAGTTCTTC
CASSLMTGGNNEQFF
>-|-|TRBJ2-1|TRBV6-1
TGTGCCAGCAGTTCCACAGCTTTCTTC
CASSSTAFF
>TRBD1|-|TRBJ1-5|TRBV28
TGTGCCAGCAGAACAACAGGGGTTCAGCCCCAGCATTTT
CASRTTGVQPQHF
>-|few|TRBJ2-1|TRBV4-1
TGCGCCAGCAGCCAAGCCCCTGGCTACAATGAGCAGTTCTTC
CASSQAPGYNEQFF
>TRBD2|-|TRBJ2-7|TRBV5-1
TGCGCCAGCAGCTCCGCTACTAGCGGTTCCTCCTACGAGCAGTACTTC
CASSSATSGSSYEQYF
>TRBD1|-|TRBJ2-2|TRBV30
TGTGCCTGGAGTGTTTCCCGGACAGGGGGCTTCGGGGAGCTGTTTTTT
CAWSVSRTGGFGELFF
>TRBD2|-|TRBJ2-3|TRBV5-1
TGCGCCAGCAGCTGGAGGAGCGGACTAGCGGGAGGGTCGGCAGATACGCAGTATTTT
CASSWRSGLAGGSADTQYF
>TRBD2|-|TRBJ2-7|TRBV5-6
TGTGCCAGCAGCCCTCACCGGACTAGCGGTTACGAGCAGTACTTC
CASSPHRTSGYEQYF